One and the same sample provided the 24 T cell receptor beta chains below, sequenced in a study of blood T cell repertoires in COVID-19. Produced via immunoSEQ multiplex PCR; TCRdb's table is partial and in-frame only. The sample lists around 260,000 clones, around 86% occurring once. The specimen sequenced was peripheral blood. The origin of the receptors is a man younger than 30 with active or convalescent COVID-19.

This clone came up once. The V and J genes are TRBV7-9 and TRBJ1-1; TRBD1 aligns across 7 bases. V shed 2 bases and J 12 bases; nucleotides not matched to a gene: 12. The V gene's germline CDR1 is SEHNR and CDR2 FQNEAQ (reference sequence). The CDR3 is made up of 14 amino acids. CDR3 coding DNA: TGTGCCAGCAGCTTATCACAGGGGCGCCGGGAGACTTTCTTT. Translation: CASSLSQGRRETFF.

This clone was recorded a few times. This rearrangement joins TRBV10-3 to TRBJ2-5; TRBD2 matches at 11 bases. The J segment lost 4 bases and the V segment lost 9 bases, leaving 7 bases of the junction unmatched. Germline V gene lookup returns CDR1 ENHRY and CDR2 SYGVKD. The CDR3 consists of 14 residues. CDR3 bases: TGTGCCATTAATAGCGGGAGGGCCGGAGAGACCCAGTACTTC. It codes for CAINSGRAGETQYF.

The rearrangement joins TRBV19 to TRBJ1-1; no firm D call. The CDR3 is 15 amino acids. V lost 5 bases, J lost 5 bases, and 18 bases lay in between. Germline loops: CDR1 LNHDA, CDR2 SQIVND (reference sequence). CDR3 loop: CASSPPGFVGTEAFF. CDR3 nucleotide sequence: TGTGCCAGTAGTCCTCCGGGGTTTGTAGGGACTGAAGCTTTCTTT.

V is TRBV5-4 and J is TRBJ2-4, with 9 positions matching TRBD1. Losses at the gene ends were 3 bases for V and 5 bases for J; bases not matched to a gene: 9. CDR1 and CDR2 (germline): SGHNT, YYREEE (reference sequence). The CDR3 extends over 16 amino acids. The DNA for the CDR3 is TGTGCCAGCAGCTCTGGACAGGGGTTATTAGAAAACATTCAGTACTTC. It encodes CASSSGQGLLENIQYF.

The chain combines TRBV5-6 with TRBJ1-4; D is possibly TRBD1 (5 bases). The CDR3 consists of 15 residues. CDR1 is SGHDT, CDR2 YYEEEE, per germline. V was shortened by 3 bases and J by 5 bases, with 14 bases between the two germline ends. CDR3 bases: TGTGCCAGCAGCTCCATCGGGGGTCAAAATGAAAAACTGTTTTTT. This sequence encodes CASSSIGGQNEKLFF.

This rearrangement joins TRBV6-5 to TRBJ2-2; D not resolved. The germline V and J ends were trimmed by 0 bases and 8 bases, with 4 bases remaining between them. The CDR3 is 12 residues long. Germline V CDR1 and CDR2: MNHEY, SVGAGI. CDR3 DNA sequence: TGTGCCAGCAGTTACTCAGAGGGGGAGCTGTTTTTT. Translated, it gives CASSYSEGELFF.

The chain uses TRBV6-5 and TRBJ2-3, with 8 bases matching TRBD1. The J segment lost 4 bases and the V segment lost 8 bases, leaving 5 bases of the junction unmatched. Germline V gives CDR1 MNHEY, CDR2 SVGAGI. There are 13 residues in the CDR3. The CDR3 reads CASRQGSPDTQYF. DNA for the CDR3: TGTGCCAGCCGACAGGGGAGTCCAGATACGCAGTATTTT.

The chain is built from TRBV18 and TRBJ2-7, with 8 bases identical to TRBD2. The J segment lost 1 base and the V segment lost 3 bases, leaving 8 bases of the junction unmatched. There are 16 residues in the CDR3. Germline-derived CDR1 and CDR2 are KGHSH and LQKENI. This CDR3 reads CASSPPGRGGSYEQYF. The CDR3 region has the DNA TGTGCCAGCTCACCCCCGGGCCGGGGGGGATCCTACGAGCAGTACTTC.

V gene TRBV6-4 combines with J gene TRBJ1-2; D unresolved. Germline V gene sequence: CDR1 MRHNA, CDR2 SNTAGT. Trimming pared 0 bases from V and 7 bases from J, leaving 18 bases between. There are 16 residues in the CDR3. The CDR3 DNA reads as TGTGCCAGCAGTGACTCGGGAGGAGGGAAGATTGGTGGCTACACCTTC. This codes for CASSDSGGGKIGGYTF.

This rearrangement joins TRBV7-2 to TRBJ1-1; 7 bases align to TRBD1. V shed 1 base, J shed 12 bases, and the junction held 8 bases outside the gene matches. Germline V CDR1 and CDR2: SGHTA, FQGNSA. The CDR3 extends over 13 amino acids. The CDR3 spells CASSLDRGGTTFF. The CDR3 DNA sequence: TGTGCCAGCAGCTTAGACAGGGGAGGTACAACTTTCTTT. Together with reference TRBV7-2 and TRBJ1-1, the CDR3 gives the full variable domain: GAGVSQSPSNKVTEKGKDVELRCDPISGHTALYWYRQSLGQGLEFLIYFQGNSAPDKSGLPSDRFSAERTGGSVSTLTIQRTQQEDSAVYLCASSLDRGGTTFFGQGTRLTVV.

This clone has a handful of counts. This chain joins TRBV5-4 and TRBJ1-2, with a weak D call TRBD1 (5 bases). The CDR3 loop spans 13 amino acids. The germline V gene has CDR1 SGHNT and CDR2 YYREEE (reference sequence). V was cut by 1 base and J by 4 bases, with 8 bases left in between. CDR3 sequence reads: CASSLSQGYGYTF. The CDR3 nucleotides read TGTGCCAGCAGCTTGAGTCAGGGCTATGGCTACACCTTC.

A word on this clone: Other DNA sequences in this sample translate to the same CDR3. The rearrangement joins TRBV6-5 to TRBJ2-7, with 7 positions matching TRBD1. J was trimmed by 2 bases and V by 9 bases; bases with no gene match: 7. CDR3 length equals 13 residues. Germline V gene sequence: CDR1 MNHEY, CDR2 SVGAGI. DNA of the CDR3: TGTGCCAGTTCCCGGACAGGTCCCTACGAGCAGTACTTC. Amino acids: CASSRTGPYEQYF.

This chain links TRBV6-5 with TRBJ1-3; D not resolved. The length of the CDR3 is 14 residues. Germline loops: CDR1 MNHEY, CDR2 SVGAGI. V lost 5 bases and J lost 0, with 8 bases in between. The CDR3 here is CASSPVASGNTIYF. The CDR3 coding sequence is TGTGCCAGCAGTCCAGTTGCCTCTGGAAACACCATATATTTT.

This clone was observed once. The V call is TRBV2, the J call TRBJ1-6; D is ambiguous. Germline assignment: CDR1 SNHLY and CDR2 FYNNEI. Trimming removed 7 bases at V and 9 bases at J, with 22 bases between. The CDR3 loop spans 16 amino acids. The DNA for the CDR3 is TGTGCCAGCACGGAGTTGAGATCCCAAAAAAGTTCACCCCTCCACTTT. Amino acid sequence: CASTELRSQKSSPLHF.

This chain uses TRBV6-1 with TRBJ1-3, with D unresolved. V was shortened by 3 bases and J by 0 bases, with 9 bases between the two germline ends. The CDR3 consists of 15 residues. Germline V gene lookup returns CDR1 MNHNS and CDR2 SASEGT. For the CDR3, the DNA is TGTGCCAGCAGTGACAGATGGAGCTCTGGAAACACCATATATTTT. This translates into CASSDRWSSGNTIYF.

There are a few counts of this clone. The chain links TRBV30 to TRBJ1-4, with TRBD1 identical over 7 bases. This CDR3 region has 15 residues. J lost 8 bases, V lost 8 bases, and 17 bases had no gene match. Germline V CDR1 and CDR2: GTSNPN, SVGIG (reference sequence). The CDR3 coding sequence is TGTGCCACCGGGACAGTCGGGATGTTGGGAGAAAAACTGTTTTTT. It yields the protein CATGTVGMLGEKLFF.

The rearrangement uses TRBV19 and TRBJ2-1; TRBD1 aligns across 8 bases. The CDR3 extends over 15 amino acids. V was pared by 3 bases and J by 10 bases, with 11 bases of the junction left unmatched. Germline-derived CDR1 and CDR2 are LNHDA and SQIVND (reference sequence). CDR3 sequence reads: CASSIMRQGHGEQFF. CDR3 in DNA: TGTGCCAGTAGTATTATGAGACAGGGGCATGGGGAGCAGTTCTTC. Filled out from reference TRBV19 and TRBJ2-1, the complete variable domain reads DGGITQSPKYLFRKEGQNVTLSCEQNLNHDAMYWYRQDPGQGLRLIYYSQIVNDFQKGDIAEGYSVSREKKESFPLTVTSAQKNPTAFYLCASSIMRQGHGEQFFGPGTRLTVL.

As to this clone: This specimen includes other DNA sequences encoding the same CDR3. V is TRBV18 and J is TRBJ1-1; D is ambiguous. The CDR3 is 14 residues long. V dropped 2 bases and J dropped 1 base, with 8 bases sitting between them. Germline CDR1 KGHSH, CDR2 LQKENI. Written as DNA, the CDR3 is TGTGCCAGCTCACCAAGGACTGCGAACACTGAAGCTTTCTTT. It specifies CASSPRTANTEAFF.

The rearrangement links TRBV19 to TRBJ2-5; TRBD2 agrees at 7 bases. The CDR3 spans 15 residues. CDR1 and CDR2 from the germline V gene are LNHDA and SQIVND (reference sequence). Trimming at V came to 4 bases and at J to 0 bases, leaving 5 bases not matched to a gene. The CDR3 region has the DNA TGTGCCAGTAGTACCCTAGCGGATTACCAAGAGACCCAGTACTTC. It is translated as CASSTLADYQETQYF.

The chain carries TRBV12-3 or TRBV12-4 and TRBJ1-1, with D possibly matching TRBD1 (5 bases). Trimming cost V 3 bases and J 11 bases, with 16 bases left between them. The CDR3 extends over 13 amino acids. CDR3 coding DNA: TGTGCCAGCAGTTTTGACGGGGGACGTCTGGCTTTCTTT. It yields the protein CASSFDGGRLAFF.

This clone was counted a single time. The chain links TRBV28 to TRBJ2-7, with a tentative D call TRBD1 (5 bases). The CDR3 loop spans 15 amino acids. The germline CDR1 and CDR2 sequences are MDHEN and SYDVKM. Trimming cost V 2 bases and J 9 bases, with 20 bases left between them. The CDR3 loop is CASSLKVSGIGLQYF. Written as DNA, the CDR3 is TGTGCCAGCAGTTTAAAGGTCTCAGGGATAGGTTTGCAGTACTTC. Full variable domain (rest looked up from reference TRBV28 and TRBJ2-7): DVKVTQSSRYLVKRTGEKVFLECVQDMDHENMFWYRQDPGLGLRLIYFSYDVKMKEKGDIPEGYSVSREKKERFSLILESASTNQTSMYLCASSLKVSGIGLQYFGPGTRLTVT.

This chain connects TRBV9 to TRBJ2-7; D gene ambiguous. The germline gives CDR1 SGDLS, CDR2 YYNGEE. Trimming removed 0 bases at V and 2 bases at J, with 12 bases between. This CDR3 has 15 amino acids. CDR3 residues: CASSVAPSSTYEQYF. CDR3 DNA sequence: TGTGCCAGCAGCGTAGCTCCCTCGTCTACCTACGAGCAGTACTTC.

V and J are TRBV3-1 (or the pseudogene TRBV3-2) and TRBJ1-6; D is uncertain. The CDR3 runs to 12 residues. Germline loops: CDR1 LGHDT, CDR2 YNNKEL (reference sequence). The germline V and J ends were trimmed by 4 bases and 10 bases, with 8 bases remaining between them. The CDR3 sequence: CASSRPESPLHF. CDR3 DNA: TGTGCCAGCAGCCGACCGGAGTCACCCCTCCACTTT.

The V and J genes are TRBV14 and TRBJ1-3; the match to TRBD1 covers 7 bases. Germline loops: CDR1 SGHDN, CDR2 FVKESK. This CDR3 has 14 residues. The J segment lost 4 bases and the V segment lost 4 bases, leaving 4 bases of the junction unmatched. The CDR3 DNA follows: TGTGCCAGCAGCCCGACAGGGTGGGGAAACACCATATATTTT. Its translation: CASSPTGWGNTIYF.